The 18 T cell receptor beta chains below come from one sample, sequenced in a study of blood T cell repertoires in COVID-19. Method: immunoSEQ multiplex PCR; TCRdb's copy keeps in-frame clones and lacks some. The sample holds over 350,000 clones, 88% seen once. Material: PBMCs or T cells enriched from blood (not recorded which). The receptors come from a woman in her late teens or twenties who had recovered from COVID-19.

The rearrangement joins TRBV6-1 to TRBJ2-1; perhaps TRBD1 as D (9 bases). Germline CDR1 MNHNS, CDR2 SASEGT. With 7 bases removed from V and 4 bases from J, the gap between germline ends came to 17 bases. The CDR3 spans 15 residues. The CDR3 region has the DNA TGTGCCAGCACACAGGGGGCGGGGGGTTACAATGAGCAGTTCTTC. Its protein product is CASTQGAGGYNEQFF.

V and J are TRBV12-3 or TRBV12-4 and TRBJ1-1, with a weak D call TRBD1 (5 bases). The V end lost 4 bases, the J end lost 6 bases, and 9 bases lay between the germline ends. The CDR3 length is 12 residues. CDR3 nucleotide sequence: TGTGCCAGCAGTTACGCGGGGCCTGAAGCTTTCTTT. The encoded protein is CASSYAGPEAFF.

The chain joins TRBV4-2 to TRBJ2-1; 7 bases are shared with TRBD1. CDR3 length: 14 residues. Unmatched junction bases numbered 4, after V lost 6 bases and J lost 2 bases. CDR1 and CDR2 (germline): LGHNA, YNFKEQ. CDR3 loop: CASSLGQAYNEQFF. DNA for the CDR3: TGTGCCAGCAGTCTAGGACAGGCCTACAATGAGCAGTTCTTC.

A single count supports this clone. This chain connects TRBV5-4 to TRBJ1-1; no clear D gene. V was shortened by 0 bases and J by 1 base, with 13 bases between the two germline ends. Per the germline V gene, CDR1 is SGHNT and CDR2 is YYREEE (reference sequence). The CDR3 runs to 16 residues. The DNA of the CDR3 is TGTGCCAGCAGCTTGGGGTTAATGAGAGGGAACACTGAAGCTTTCTTT. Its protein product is CASSLGLMRGNTEAFF.

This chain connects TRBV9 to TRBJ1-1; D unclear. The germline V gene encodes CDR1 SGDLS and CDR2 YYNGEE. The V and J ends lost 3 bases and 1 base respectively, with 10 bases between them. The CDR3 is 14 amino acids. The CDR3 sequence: CASSARSGNTEAFF. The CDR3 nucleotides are TGTGCCAGCAGCGCTCGATCCGGGAACACTGAAGCTTTCTTT.

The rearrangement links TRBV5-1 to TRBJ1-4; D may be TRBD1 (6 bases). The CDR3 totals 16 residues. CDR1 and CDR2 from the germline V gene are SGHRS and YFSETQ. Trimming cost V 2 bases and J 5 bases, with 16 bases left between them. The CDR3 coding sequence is TGCGCCAGCAGCTTCCTCCCGACAGGAAGAAATGAAAAACTGTTTTTT. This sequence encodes CASSFLPTGRNEKLFF.

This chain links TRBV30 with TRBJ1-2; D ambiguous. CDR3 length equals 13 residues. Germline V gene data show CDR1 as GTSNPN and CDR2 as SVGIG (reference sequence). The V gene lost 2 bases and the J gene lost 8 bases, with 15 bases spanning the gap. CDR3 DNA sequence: TGTGCCTGGAGTATAAGACGGGAGAGGGGCTACACCTTC. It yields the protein CAWSIRRERGYTF.

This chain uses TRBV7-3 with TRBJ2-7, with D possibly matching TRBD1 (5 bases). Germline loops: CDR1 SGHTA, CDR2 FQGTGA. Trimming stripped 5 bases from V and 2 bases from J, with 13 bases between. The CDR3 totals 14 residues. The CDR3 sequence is CASSPDSTTYEQYF. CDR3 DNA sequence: TGTGCCAGCAGCCCCGACAGTACCACCTACGAGCAGTACTTC. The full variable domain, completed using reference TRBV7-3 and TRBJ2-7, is GAGVSQTPSNKVTEKGKYVELRCDPISGHTALYWYRQSLGQGPEFLIYFQGTGAADDSGLPNDRFFAVRPEGSVSTLKIQRTERGDSAVYLCASSPDSTTYEQYFGPGTRLTVT.

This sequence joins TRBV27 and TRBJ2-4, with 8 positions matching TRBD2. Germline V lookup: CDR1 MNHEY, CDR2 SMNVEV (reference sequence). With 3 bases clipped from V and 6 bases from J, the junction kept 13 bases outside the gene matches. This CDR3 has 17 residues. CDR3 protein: CASSFLSPGGEGNIQYF. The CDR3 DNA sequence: TGTGCCAGCAGTTTCCTCTCCCCCGGGGGGGAAGGAAACATTCAGTACTTC.

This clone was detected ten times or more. The CDR3 loop is CASSDRLAGSDEQFF. Here the CDR3 DNA reads TGTGCCAGCAGTGATCGACTAGCGGGGTCAGATGAGCAGTTCTTC. The chain carries TRBV6-4 and TRBJ2-1; 11 bases line up with TRBD2. From germline, CDR1 is MRHNA and CDR2 SNTAGT. The CDR3 has 15 residues. Germline trimming cut 3 bases from V and 8 bases from J; bases unmatched to any gene: 6.

CDR3 in amino acids: CASSQGEDRQHF. CDR3 nucleotides: TGTGCCAGCAGTCAAGGGGAGGACCGACAGCATTTT. The rearrangement joins TRBV2 to TRBJ1-5, with D possibly TRBD1 on 5 matching bases. From germline, CDR1 is SNHLY and CDR2 FYNNEI. Trimming shortened V by 5 bases and J by 13 bases, and 15 bases separated the two germline ends. The CDR3 spans 12 residues.

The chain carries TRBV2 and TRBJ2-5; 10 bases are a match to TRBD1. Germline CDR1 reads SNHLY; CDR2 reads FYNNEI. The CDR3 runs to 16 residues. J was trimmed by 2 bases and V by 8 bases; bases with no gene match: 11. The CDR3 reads CASGLGTGDSQETQYF. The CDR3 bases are TGTGCCAGCGGTCTGGGGACAGGGGATTCTCAAGAGACCCAGTACTTC. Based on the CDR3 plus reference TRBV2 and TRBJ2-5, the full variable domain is EPEVTQTPSHQVTQMGQEVILRCVPISNHLYFYWYRQILGQKVEFLVSFYNNEISEKSEIFDDQFSVERPDGSNFTLKIRSTKLEDSAMYFCASGLGTGDSQETQYFGPGTRLLVL.

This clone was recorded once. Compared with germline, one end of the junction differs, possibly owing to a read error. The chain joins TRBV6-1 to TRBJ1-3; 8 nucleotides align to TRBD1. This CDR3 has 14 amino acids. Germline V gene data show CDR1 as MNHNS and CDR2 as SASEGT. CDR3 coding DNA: TGTGCCAGCAGGGAAGACAGGGGACGAAACACCATATATTTT. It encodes CASREDRGRNTIYF.

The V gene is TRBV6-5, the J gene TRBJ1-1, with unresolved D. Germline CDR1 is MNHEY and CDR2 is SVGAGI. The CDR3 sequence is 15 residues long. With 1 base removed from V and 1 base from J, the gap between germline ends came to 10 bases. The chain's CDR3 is CASSYLGRENTEAFF. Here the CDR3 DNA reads TGTGCCAGCAGTTACTTGGGCAGAGAGAACACTGAAGCTTTCTTT.

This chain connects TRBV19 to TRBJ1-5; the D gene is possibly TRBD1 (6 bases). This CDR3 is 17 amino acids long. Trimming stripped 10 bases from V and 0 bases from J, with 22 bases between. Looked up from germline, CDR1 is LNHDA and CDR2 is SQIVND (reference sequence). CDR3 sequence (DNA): TGTGCCACCTCAACAAGCGGACAGATTTTTAGCAATCAGCCCCAGCATTTT. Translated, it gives CATSTSGQIFSNQPQHF.

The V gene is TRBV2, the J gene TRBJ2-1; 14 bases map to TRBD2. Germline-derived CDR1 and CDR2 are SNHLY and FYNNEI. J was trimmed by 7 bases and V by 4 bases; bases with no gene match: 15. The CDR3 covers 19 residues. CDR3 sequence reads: CASSGSTSGGAAPWNEQFF. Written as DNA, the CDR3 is TGTGCCAGCAGTGGATCGACTAGCGGGGGGGCCGCCCCCTGGAATGAGCAGTTCTTC.

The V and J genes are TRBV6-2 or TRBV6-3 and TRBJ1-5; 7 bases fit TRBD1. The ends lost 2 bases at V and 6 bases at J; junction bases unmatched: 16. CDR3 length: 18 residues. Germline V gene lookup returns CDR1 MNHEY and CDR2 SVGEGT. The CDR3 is CASSYPSYMTGRGQPQHF. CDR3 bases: TGTGCCAGCAGTTACCCTTCGTATATGACAGGGCGAGGTCAGCCCCAGCATTTT.

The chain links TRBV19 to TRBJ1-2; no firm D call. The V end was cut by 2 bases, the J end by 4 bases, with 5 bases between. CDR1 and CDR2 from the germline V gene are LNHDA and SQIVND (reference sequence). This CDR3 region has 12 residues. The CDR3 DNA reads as TGTGCCAGTAGTATACAGTCCTATGGCTACACCTTC. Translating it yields CASSIQSYGYTF.